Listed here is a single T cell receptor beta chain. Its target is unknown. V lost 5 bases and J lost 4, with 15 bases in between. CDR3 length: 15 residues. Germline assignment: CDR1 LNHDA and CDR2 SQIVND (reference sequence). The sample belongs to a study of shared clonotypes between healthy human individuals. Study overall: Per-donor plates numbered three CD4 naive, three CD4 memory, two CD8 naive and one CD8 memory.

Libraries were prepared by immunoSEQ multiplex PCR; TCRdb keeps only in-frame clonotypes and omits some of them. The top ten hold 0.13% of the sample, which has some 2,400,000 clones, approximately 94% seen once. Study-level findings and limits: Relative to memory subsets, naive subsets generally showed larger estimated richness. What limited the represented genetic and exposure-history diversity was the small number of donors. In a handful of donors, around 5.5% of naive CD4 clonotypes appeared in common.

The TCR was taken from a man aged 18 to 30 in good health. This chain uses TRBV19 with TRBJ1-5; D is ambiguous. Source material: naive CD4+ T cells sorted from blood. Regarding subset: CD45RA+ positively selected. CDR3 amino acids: CASSSGSPSNQPQHF. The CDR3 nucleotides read TGTGCCAGTAGTTCCGGGTCTCCGTCTAATCAGCCCCAGCATTTT.